Detailed here is one T cell receptor beta chain. The data stem from a study of blood T cell repertoires in COVID-19. Study context: Italy, Spain and the United States were the sources of the convalescent and acute COVID-19 samples. In each case, the material was cDNA or gDNA derived from T cells, B-cell-depleted T cells, or PBMCs.

As processed by the authors: Nucleated cell counts were estimated from reference gene primer amplification. Profiling relied on immunoSEQ multiplex PCR, and the TCRdb table lists in-frame clones only, not all of them. D and trimming come from the DNA, and the V and J calls and clone size come from that table. The sample shows approximately 300,000 clones, roughly 82% of them seen only once. The receptor comes from a woman between 45 and 65 years old with acute or convalescent COVID-19. Sequencing was done on a sample of peripheral blood.

The CDR3 nucleotides are TGCGCCAGCAGCTTACGGACAGGGAACTACGAGCAGTACTTC. It yields the protein CASSLRTGNYEQYF. V is TRBV5-1 and J is TRBJ2-7; 8 nucleotides line up with TRBD1. J lost 3 bases, V lost 2 bases, and 4 bases had no gene match. This CDR3 has 14 residues. Per germline, CDR1 SGHRS and CDR2 YFSETQ.